Each of the 10 T cell receptor beta chains below was sequenced from the same sample in a study of T cell responses to AZD1222 COVID-19 vaccine. The protocol was immunoSEQ multiplex PCR, while the TCRdb copy is restricted to in-frame clones and leaves out a portion. Here the sample spans around 84,000 clones, around 90% being singletons. Here the sequenced sample was peripheral blood, taken on day 0 of AZD1222 vaccination. The receptors were sampled from an adult in good health.

This clone was counted between two and nine times. This rearrangement joins TRBV23-1 to TRBJ2-5, with 7 positions matching TRBD1. TRBV23-1 is assigned to the ORF class and has an uncertain function. The CDR3 has 14 amino acids. V was pared by 3 bases and J by 3 bases, with 4 bases of the junction left unmatched. The CDR3 loop is CASSQIQGKETQYF. The CDR3 bases are TGCGCCAGCAGTCAGATACAGGGGAAAGAGACCCAGTACTTC.

V is TRBV27 and J is TRBJ2-7; TRBD2 matches at 8 bases. Germline V gene sequence: CDR1 MNHEY, CDR2 SMNVEV (reference sequence). The CDR3 is 16 residues long. Germline trimming cut 2 bases from V and 2 bases from J; bases unmatched to any gene: 8. CDR3: CASSLGLAGFAYEQYF. In DNA, the CDR3 is TGTGCCAGCAGTTTAGGGCTAGCGGGCTTCGCCTACGAGCAGTACTTC.

The chain employs TRBV5-1 and TRBJ2-2, with TRBD2 as a possible D gene (6 bases). This CDR3 spans 14 amino acids. Germline CDR1 SGHRS, CDR2 YFSETQ. V was pared by 6 bases and J by 5 bases, with 14 bases between. The CDR3: CASMGGRLTGELFF. The CDR3 region has the DNA TGCGCCAGCATGGGAGGACGCCTAACCGGGGAGCTGTTTTTT.

The V and J genes are TRBV7-9 and TRBJ1-6, with 11 positions matching TRBD1. The germline V gene has CDR1 SEHNR and CDR2 FQNEAQ (reference sequence). V lost 5 bases and J lost 8; bases outside the gene matches: 5. The CDR3 sequence is 15 residues long. In DNA, the CDR3 is TGTGCCAGCAGCGAAGGGACAGGGGGGGATTCACCCCTCCACTTT. Translated, it gives CASSEGTGGDSPLHF. Complete variable domain (other parts from reference TRBV7-9 and TRBJ1-6): DTGVSQNPRHKITKRGQNVTFRCDPISEHNRLYWYRQTLGQGPEFLTYFQNEAQLEKSRLLSDRFSAERPKGSFSTLEIQRTEQGDSAMYLCASSEGTGGDSPLHFGNGTRLTVT.

The chain is built from TRBV2 and TRBJ2-5; TRBD2 is a possible D gene (5 bases). The CDR3 has 13 residues. From germline, CDR1 is SNHLY and CDR2 FYNNEI. Trimming cost V 7 bases and J 1 base, with 10 bases left between them. The CDR3 protein is CASTRDIQETQYF. The CDR3 DNA follows: TGTGCCAGCACGAGGGATATCCAAGAGACCCAGTACTTC.

The V call is TRBV6-2 or TRBV6-3, the J call TRBJ2-3, with a tentative D call TRBD2 (5 bases). Trimming removed 3 bases from V and 0 bases from J, with 10 bases in between. Germline assignment: CDR1 MNHEY and CDR2 SVGEGT. The CDR3 has 15 amino acids. Here the CDR3 DNA reads TGTGCCAGCAGTTATCGGGGTTCTAGCACAGATACGCAGTATTTT. As protein: CASSYRGSSTDTQYF.

This clone occurred a few times. The chain joins TRBV2 to TRBJ1-4, with D possibly matching TRBD1 (5 bases). The CDR3 runs 16 residues. V dropped 5 bases and J dropped 5 bases, with 18 bases sitting between them. Germline CDR1 SNHLY, CDR2 FYNNEI. CDR3 loop: CASSISRDLANEKLFF. Here the CDR3 DNA reads TGTGCCAGCAGTATATCCAGGGATCTTGCCAATGAAAAACTGTTTTTT.

This rearrangement joins TRBV30 to TRBJ1-1; a weak D match, TRBD1 (5 bases). The CDR3 is 13 residues long. Germline CDR1 and CDR2: GTSNPN and SVGIG (reference sequence). V was pared by 2 bases and J by 4 bases, with 11 bases between. CDR3 nucleotide sequence: TGTGCCTGGAGTCGGGCAGGGATCACTGAAGCTTTCTTT. Translating it yields CAWSRAGITEAFF.

The J gene is TRBJ1-5, the V gene TRBV19; TRBD1 matches at 7 bases. The CDR3 has 14 residues. Germline assignment: CDR1 LNHDA and CDR2 SQIVND (reference sequence). Trimming took 4 bases from V and 7 from J; bases not matched to a gene: 7. CDR3 coding DNA: TGTGCCAGTAGTAAAGGAGGGGGCGAACAGCCCCAGCATTTT. Translating gives CASSKGGGEQPQHF.

The table lists this clone with a count of one. The chain combines TRBV6-5 with TRBJ2-3; 8 bases agree with TRBD1. CDR1 is MNHEY and CDR2 is SVGAGI in the germline V gene. The CDR3 has 13 residues. The V and J ends lost 10 bases and 8 bases, in that order; junction bases with no gene match: 11. For the CDR3, the DNA is TGTGCCACTTCGGACAGGGTATACAGTACGCAGTATTTT. Translated, it gives CATSDRVYSTQYF.